The following is a T cell receptor (beta chain) sequence with its context. The data were obtained in a study of cytomegalovirus exposure and HLA in healthy donors. Amplification used 60 Vbeta primers and 13 Jbeta primers. The data were produced by immunoSEQ multiplex PCR, yet TCRdb's version contains in-frame clones alone and is incomplete. The table records roughly 160,000 clones, 75% to 85% of them present only once. This CDR3 has 15 residues. With V trimmed by 5 bases and J by 4 bases, 6 bases remained unmatched. Germline V gives CDR1 MNHEY, CDR2 SVGAGI. This receptor was identified in a man aged 25 to 45 in good health and CMV-seronegative. The V call is TRBV6-5, the J call TRBJ2-5, with 11 bases that match TRBD2. Specimen: PBMCs. CDR3 sequence: CASSPTSGVGETQYF. DNA of the CDR3: TGTGCCAGCAGTCCGACTAGCGGGGTGGGAGAGACCCAGTACTTC.